This TCR beta chain originates from a study of T cells of healthy individuals. The germline V and J ends were trimmed by 6 bases and 1 base, with 20 bases remaining between them. The CDR3 covers 17 residues. CDR1 and CDR2 (germline): MNHEY, SVGAGI. From the 5' RACE reads, TCRdb called clonotypes with MiXCR, one entry per CDR3 protein. The repertoire holds tens of thousands of distinct CDR3 sequences, around 16% seen once, with around 5% in the top ten. At least ten counts were recorded for this clonotype. J is TRBJ2-3 and V is TRBV6-5, with a weak D call TRBD2 (6 bases). The receptor was isolated from a human donor in good health. As DNA, the CDR3 is TGTGCCAGCAGAAAAGGAGACACGGGACTCCGCACAGATACGCAGTATTTT. Translating it yields CASRKGDTGLRTDTQYF.